The table lists the clone carrying this T cell receptor beta chain with many counts. The antigen remains unidentified. The time point is: newly diagnosed GD, antithyroid drugs for less than 3 months. There was RNA extracted from PBMCs, and the TCR library was made from it. From germline, CDR1 is SGHRS and CDR2 YFSETQ. The CDR3 consists of 14 residues. The V segment lost 4 bases and the J segment 5 bases; nucleotides outside the gene matches: 3. The data are from a study of regulatory T cells in long-lasting Graves disease. HTBI primers from iRepertoire and Arm-PCR of CDR3 regions yielded the TCR beta libraries. TCRdb processed the multiplex PCR reads anew with MiXCR; each CDR3 protein has one entry. The table records approximately 480,000 distinct CDR3 sequences, under 20% of them present only once. Whole-study results and caveats: Graves' patients with persistent disease showed TCR diversity lower than patients newly diagnosed. There were preferences for TRBV28, TRBJ1-2 and TRBJ2-5 in persistent disease.

These same data were also listed under a study on T cells in Graves' hyperthyroidism and ophthalmopathy. That paper adds: Initially, a first-round RT-PCR of the TCR CDR3 employed the HTBI primer set.

This receptor was taken from a middle-aged man with Graves disease. This chain connects TRBV5-1 to TRBJ2-1; 10 nucleotides match TRBD1. Sequencing used peripheral blood mononuclear cells (PBMCs), obtained at new diagnosis, from a patient treated with antithyroid drugs. The CDR3 bases are TGCGCCAGCAGCGGGGACAGGGGCGACAATGAGCAGTTCTTC. This sequence encodes CASSGDRGDNEQFF.